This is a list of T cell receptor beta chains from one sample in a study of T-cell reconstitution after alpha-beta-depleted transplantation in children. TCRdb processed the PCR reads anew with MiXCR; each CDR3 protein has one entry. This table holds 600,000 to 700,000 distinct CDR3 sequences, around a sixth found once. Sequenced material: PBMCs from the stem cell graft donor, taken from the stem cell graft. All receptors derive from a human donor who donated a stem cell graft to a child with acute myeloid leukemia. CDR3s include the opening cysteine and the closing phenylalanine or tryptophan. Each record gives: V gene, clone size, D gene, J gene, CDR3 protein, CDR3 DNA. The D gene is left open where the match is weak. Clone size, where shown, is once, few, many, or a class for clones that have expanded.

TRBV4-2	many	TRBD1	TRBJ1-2	CASSSRTGDYGYTF	TGTGCCAGCAGCTCCCGGACAGGGGACTATGGCTACACCTTC
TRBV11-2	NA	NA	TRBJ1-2	CASSLERGGGYYGYTF	TGTGCCAGCAGCTTAGAGAGGGGCGGCGGATATTATGGCTACACCTTC
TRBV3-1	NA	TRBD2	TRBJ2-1	CASSQGGLEQFF	TGTGCCAGCAGCCAAGGGGGACTAGAGCAGTTCTTC
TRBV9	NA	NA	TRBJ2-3	CASSLDVMAGTQYF	TGTGCCAGCAGCCTTGATGTTATGGCTGGTACGCAGTATTTT
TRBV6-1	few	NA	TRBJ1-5	CASTRGGQENSNQPQHF	TGTGCCAGCACCCGGGGGGGCCAGGAAAATAGCAATCAGCCCCAGCATTTT
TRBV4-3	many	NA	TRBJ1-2	CASSQDVIGEHYGYTF	TGCGCCAGCAGCCAAGACGTGATAGGGGAACACTATGGCTACACCTTC
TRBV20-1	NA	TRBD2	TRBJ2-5	CSAGMGASGAQETQYF	TGCAGTGCCGGAATGGGCGCTAGCGGGGCCCAAGAGACCCAGTACTTC
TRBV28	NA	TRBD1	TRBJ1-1	CASRPPGGVNEAFF	TGTGCCAGCAGACCCCCAGGGGGAGTAAATGAAGCTTTCTTT
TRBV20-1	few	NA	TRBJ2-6	CSASMISGANVLTF	TGCAGTGCTAGCATGATCTCTGGGGCCAACGTCCTGACTTTC
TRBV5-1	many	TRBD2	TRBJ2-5	CASRSSGEAETQYF	TGCGCCAGCAGGTCTAGCGGGGAAGCGGAGACCCAGTACTTC
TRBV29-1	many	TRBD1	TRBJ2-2	CSVAPGQGTTGELFF	TGCAGCGTTGCCCCCGGACAGGGGACCACCGGGGAGCTGTTTTTT
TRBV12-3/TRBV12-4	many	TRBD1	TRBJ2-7	CASTGTGVAYEQYF	TGTGCCAGCACCGGGACAGGGGTCGCGTACGAGCAGTACTTC
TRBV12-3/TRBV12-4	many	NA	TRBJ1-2	CASSPLARLGYTF	TGTGCCAGCAGTCCCCTAGCCCGGCTCGGCTACACCTTC
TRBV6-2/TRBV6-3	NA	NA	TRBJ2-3	CASSYSGLTADTQYF	TGTGCCAGCAGTTACTCGGGATTGACAGCAGATACGCAGTATTTT
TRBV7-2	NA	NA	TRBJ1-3	CASSLASPGLSGNTIYF	TGTGCCAGCAGCTTAGCGTCCCCAGGGTTATCTGGAAACACCATATATTTT
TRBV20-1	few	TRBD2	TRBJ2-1	CSARKGTSGSSYNEQFF	TGCAGTGCTAGGAAGGGGACTAGCGGGAGCTCCTACAATGAGCAGTTCTTC
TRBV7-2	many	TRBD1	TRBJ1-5	CASSHGTGIYQPQHF	TGTGCCAGCAGCCACGGGACAGGGATATATCAGCCCCAGCATTTT
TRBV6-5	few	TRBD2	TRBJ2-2	CASSYLVWGLSGELFF	TGTGCCAGCAGTTACTTGGTCTGGGGACTATCCGGGGAGCTGTTTTTT
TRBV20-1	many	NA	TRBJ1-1	CSAWGLWNTEAFF	TGCAGTGCTTGGGGACTGTGGAACACTGAAGCTTTCTTT
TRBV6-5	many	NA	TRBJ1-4	CAGGYEKLFF	TGTGCGGGGGGGTATGAAAAACTGTTTTTT
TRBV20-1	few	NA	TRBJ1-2	CSARVQGSFGYTF	TGCAGTGCTAGAGTACAGGGCTCCTTCGGCTACACCTTC